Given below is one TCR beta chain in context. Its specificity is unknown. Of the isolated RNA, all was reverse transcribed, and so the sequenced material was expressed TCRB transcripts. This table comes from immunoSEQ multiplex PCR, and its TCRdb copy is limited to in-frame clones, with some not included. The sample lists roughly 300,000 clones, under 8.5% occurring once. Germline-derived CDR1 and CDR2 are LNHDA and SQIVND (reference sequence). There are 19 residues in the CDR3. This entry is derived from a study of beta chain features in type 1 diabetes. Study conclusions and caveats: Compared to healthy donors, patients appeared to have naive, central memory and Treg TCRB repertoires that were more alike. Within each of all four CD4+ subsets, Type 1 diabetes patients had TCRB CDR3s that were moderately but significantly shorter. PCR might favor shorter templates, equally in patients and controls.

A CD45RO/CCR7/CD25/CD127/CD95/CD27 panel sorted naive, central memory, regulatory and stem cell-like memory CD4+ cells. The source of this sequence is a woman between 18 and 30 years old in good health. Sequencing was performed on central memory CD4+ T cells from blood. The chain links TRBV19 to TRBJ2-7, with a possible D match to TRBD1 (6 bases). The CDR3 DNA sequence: TGTCATCAGTCAGGGGATAGGGTGGTGGGCAGGCCCCAGTTCTACGAGCAGTACTTC. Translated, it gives CHQSGDRVVGRPQFYEQYF.